These 23 T cell receptor beta chains were all obtained from the same sample, sequenced in a study of OX40 agonist ivuxolimab in advanced cancers. Receptor libraries were prepared by the immunoSEQ multiplex PCR assay. TCRdb carries this immuneACCESS record with in-frame sequences only. Its versions omit some clonotypes, under half of them owing to an unresolved V gene in the studies checked, with the rest unexplained. This sample comprises roughly 56,000 clones, roughly 84% of them detected only once. 4.6% of the sample is taken by the ten largest. The material was CD4+ or CD8+ T cells sorted from blood, obtained in a trial of the OX40 agonist ivuxolimab. The receptors were gathered from an adult with an advanced solid tumor such as melanoma, head and neck, liver or kidney cancer.

The chain has TRBV6-6 and TRBJ2-1, with 7 bases identical to TRBD1. The germline V gene has CDR1 MNHNY and CDR2 SVGAGI (reference sequence). There are 13 residues in the CDR3. With V trimmed by 6 bases and J by 8 bases, 7 bases remained unmatched. The CDR3 loop is CASRPTGEHEQFF. The CDR3, as DNA: TGTGCCAGCAGACCCACAGGGGAACATGAGCAGTTCTTC.

The V call is TRBV7-2, the J call TRBJ2-4; 8 nucleotides match TRBD1. The germline V gene encodes CDR1 SGHTA and CDR2 FQGNSA. The V segment lost 2 bases and the J segment 7 bases; nucleotides outside the gene matches: 10. The CDR3 contains 16 residues. The CDR3 sequence: CASSLKPGQERNIQYF. CDR3 bases: TGTGCCAGCAGCTTAAAACCGGGACAGGAGAGGAACATTCAGTACTTC. Looking up the rest from reference TRBV7-2 and TRBJ2-4 gives the full variable domain: GAGVSQSPSNKVTEKGKDVELRCDPISGHTALYWYRQSLGQGLEFLIYFQGNSAPDKSGLPSDRFSAERTGGSVSTLTIQRTQQEDSAVYLCASSLKPGQERNIQYFGAGTRLSVL.

The genes are TRBV4-1 and TRBJ1-1; TRBD1 aligns across 9 bases. V trimming: 5 bases; J trimming: 3 bases; junction bases outside the gene matches: 7. The CDR3 runs 15 residues. Germline lookup yields CDR1 MGHRA and CDR2 YSYEKL. The CDR3 reads CASSDRDRDDTEAFF. The CDR3 nucleotides read TGCGCCAGCAGCGACCGGGACAGGGATGACACTGAAGCTTTCTTT.

The V gene is TRBV28, the J gene TRBJ2-2; D remains ambiguous. V shed 0 bases and J shed 1 base, with 3 bases lying between them. There are 14 residues in the CDR3. Per germline, CDR1 MDHEN and CDR2 SYDVKM. The CDR3 spells CASSLWGNTGELFF. CDR3 in DNA: TGTGCCAGCAGTTTATGGGGGAACACCGGGGAGCTGTTTTTT.

This chain links TRBV27 with TRBJ2-7; no clear D. From germline, CDR1 is MNHEY and CDR2 SMNVEV (reference sequence). The CDR3 runs to 15 residues. Trimming removed 3 bases at V and 0 bases at J, with 12 bases between. CDR3 nucleotide sequence: TGTGCCAGCAGTTTTAAGGGAACCCCCTCCTACGAGCAGTACTTC. Translated, it gives CASSFKGTPSYEQYF.

CDR3 nucleotides: TGTGCCAGTAGCCGACAGGGGCGGAATCAGCCCCAGCATTTT. As protein: CASSRQGRNQPQHF. This rearrangement joins TRBV19 to TRBJ1-5, with TRBD1 identical over 8 bases. The CDR3 consists of 14 residues. V lost 6 bases to trimming and J lost 4 bases; unmatched junction nucleotides: 5. Germline V gene data show CDR1 as LNHDA and CDR2 as SQIVND (reference sequence).

V gene TRBV6-1 combines with J gene TRBJ2-7, with D possibly matching TRBD2 (5 bases). The CDR3 is 15 residues long. Germline V gene lookup returns CDR1 MNHNS and CDR2 SASEGT. Trimming left V 1 base short and J 5 bases short, with 15 bases between. The CDR3, as DNA: TGTGCCAGCAGTGAAGTGAAAGGAGGTCCGGACGAGCAGTACTTC. It yields the protein CASSEVKGGPDEQYF.

The chain carries TRBV7-8 and TRBJ2-7; no clear D gene. CDR1 and CDR2 (germline): SGHVS, FQNEAQ. The CDR3 length is 16 residues. V was cut by 1 base and J by 1 base, with 14 bases left in between. The CDR3 nucleotides are TGTGCCAGCAGCTTAGTAGAGAACGTGGGATCCTACGAGCAGTACTTC. Its protein product is CASSLVENVGSYEQYF.

The chain employs TRBV5-1 and TRBJ1-6; D gene uncertain. The V and J ends lost 0 bases and 8 bases respectively, with 6 bases between them. The germline V gene has CDR1 SGHRS and CDR2 YFSETQ. The CDR3 has 13 residues. Written as DNA, the CDR3 is TGCGCCAGCAGCTTGGTGAGGGATTCACCCCTCCACTTT. This sequence encodes CASSLVRDSPLHF.

The chain links TRBV11-2 to TRBJ2-7, with D unclear. V was clipped by 3 bases and J by 6 bases, with 9 bases between them. The CDR3 is 12 amino acids. In germline, CDR1 is SGHAT, CDR2 FQNNGV. CDR3 coding DNA: TGTGCCAGCAGCTTTTCGTCTGGCGAGCAGTACTTC. Amino acids: CASSFSSGEQYF.

J is TRBJ2-3 and V is TRBV11-3; 14 bases fit TRBD2. Germline V CDR1 and CDR2: SGHNT, YENEEA. The CDR3 totals 16 residues. The V and J ends lost 5 bases and 5 bases, in that order; junction bases with no gene match: 6. CDR3 loop: CASSLTSGRAGDTQYF. CDR3 coding DNA: TGTGCCAGCAGCCTGACTAGCGGGAGGGCCGGAGATACGCAGTATTTT.

V usage is TRBV28 and J usage is TRBJ2-4, with TRBD1 as a possible D gene (6 bases). V shed 5 bases and J shed 6 bases, with 11 bases lying between them. Germline V gene lookup returns CDR1 MDHEN and CDR2 SYDVKM. This CDR3 spans 13 amino acids. The CDR3 here is CASSTQGINIQYF. The CDR3 nucleotides are TGTGCCAGCAGTACACAGGGAATAAACATTCAGTACTTC. The entire variable domain, with the rest obtained from reference TRBV28 and TRBJ2-4, is as follows: DVKVTQSSRYLVKRTGEKVFLECVQDMDHENMFWYRQDPGLGLRLIYFSYDVKMKEKGDIPEGYSVSREKKERFSLILESASTNQTSMYLCASSTQGINIQYFGAGTRLSVL.

The rearrangement uses TRBV7-3 and TRBJ2-6, with 7 bases aligning to TRBD1. Trimming cost V 3 bases and J 0 bases; bases outside gene matches: 5. This CDR3 is built from 17 residues. Germline-derived CDR1 and CDR2 are SGHTA and FQGTGA. The CDR3 loop reads CASSFPGQRSGANVLTF. As DNA, the CDR3 is TGTGCCAGCAGCTTCCCGGGACAGCGCTCTGGGGCCAACGTCCTGACTTTC.

This clone has only one observation. The rearrangement joins TRBV9 to TRBJ1-3; no reliable D call. Trimming cost V 2 bases and J 0 bases, with 12 bases left between them. Germline V CDR1 and CDR2: SGDLS, YYNGEE. The CDR3 is 16 residues long. CDR3 in amino acids: CASSVRLGFSGNTIYF. The CDR3 DNA reads TGTGCCAGCAGCGTCAGGTTAGGGTTCTCTGGAAACACCATATATTTT.

The rearrangement links TRBV28 to TRBJ1-1; D is unresolved. The germline V gene has CDR1 MDHEN and CDR2 SYDVKM. The CDR3 is 15 residues long. Between the trimmed V and J ends, which lost 3 bases and 1 base, there was a span of 12 bases. The CDR3 region has the DNA TGTGCCAGCAGTTTTGCCGGGTCCGAGAACACTGAAGCTTTCTTT. It codes for CASSFAGSENTEAFF.

This clone came up once. V gene TRBV7-8 combines with J gene TRBJ1-2; 7 nucleotides agree with TRBD1. V dropped 5 bases and J dropped 7; count of bases not matched to a gene: 10. The CDR3 length is 14 residues. CDR1 is SGHVS and CDR2 is FQNEAQ in the germline V gene. Written as DNA, the CDR3 is TGTGCCAGCAGCCGAGACAGGGAAAGAGGTGGCTACACCTTC. This codes for CASSRDRERGGYTF.

This clone was counted a single time. The chain employs TRBV11-2 and TRBJ1-1, with 11 bases lining up with TRBD1. From germline, CDR1 is SGHAT and CDR2 FQNNGV. Germline trimming cut 5 bases from V and 3 bases from J; bases unmatched to any gene: 11. This CDR3 is 17 amino acids long. CDR3 DNA: TGTGCCAGCAGCATCCGATCGGGACAGGGGGTCGACACTGAAGCTTTCTTT. Its translation: CASSIRSGQGVDTEAFF.

This clone was seen only once. The CDR3 sequence: CASSLRGGISPLHF. CDR3 nucleotides: TGTGCCAGCAGCTTACGAGGAGGAATATCACCCCTCCACTTT. The rearrangement links TRBV7-9 to TRBJ1-6; the D is unclear. The germline V gene encodes CDR1 SEHNR and CDR2 FQNEAQ (reference sequence). CDR3 length: 14 residues. Trimming shortened V by 2 bases and J by 10 bases, and 12 bases separated the two germline ends.

This sequence joins TRBV6-1 and TRBJ2-3; D possibly corresponds to TRBD2 (6 bases). CDR3 length: 14 amino acids. In germline, CDR1 is MNHNS, CDR2 SASEGT. Trimming removed 9 bases from V and 4 bases from J, with 17 bases in between. The CDR3 nucleotides read TGTGCCAGTATGAGCGGGTGGGGATCAGATACGCAGTATTTT. Protein sequence: CASMSGWGSDTQYF.

This chain links TRBV2 with TRBJ2-5; tentative D call: TRBD2 (6 bases). Trimming stripped 2 bases from V and 4 bases from J, with 8 bases between. Germline lookup yields CDR1 SNHLY and CDR2 FYNNEI. The CDR3 spans 13 residues. CDR3 DNA sequence: TGTGCCAGCAGTGAAATAGCGGCAGAGACCCAGTACTTC. Its protein product is CASSEIAAETQYF.

The V call is TRBV9, the J call TRBJ2-1; D uncertain. V was trimmed by 0 bases and J by 4 bases, leaving 8 bases between them. The CDR3 extends over 14 amino acids. Germline loops: CDR1 SGDLS, CDR2 YYNGEE. This CDR3 reads CASSVGADYNEQFF. The CDR3 DNA sequence: TGTGCCAGCAGCGTAGGCGCGGATTACAATGAGCAGTTCTTC.

As for this clone: The junction departs from the called germline gene at one end, perhaps through a read error. The chain is built from TRBV7-7 and TRBJ2-2; possibly TRBD1 for D (6 bases). Per the germline V gene, CDR1 is SSHAT and CDR2 is FNYEAQ (reference sequence). This CDR3 contains 14 residues. The CDR3 DNA is TGTGCTAGCAGCCCAGAGGGGGTCACCGGGGAGCTGTTTTTT. This encodes CASSPEGVTGELFF.

The J gene is TRBJ2-2, the V gene TRBV15, with D tentatively TRBD2 (5 bases). The V and J ends lost 6 bases and 0 bases respectively, with 8 bases between them. The CDR3 covers 14 residues. Germline assignment: CDR1 LNHNV and CDR2 YYDKDF (reference sequence). CDR3: CATRDWTNTGELFF. CDR3 in DNA: TGTGCCACCAGGGACTGGACGAACACCGGGGAGCTGTTTTTT. Full variable domain (remainder filled in from reference TRBV15 and TRBJ2-2): DAMVIQNPRYQVTQFGKPVTLSCSQTLNHNVMYWYQQKSSQAPKLLFHYYDKDFNNEADTPDNFQSRRPNTSFCFLDIRSPGLGDTAMYLCATRDWTNTGELFFGEGSRLTVL.